This TCR beta chain was captured in a study of vaccination and CD4 T cells after COVID-19. Germline CDR1 reads SGHNT; CDR2 reads YYREEE (reference sequence). V lost 5 bases and J 4 bases, leaving 12 bases between the germline ends. The CDR3 loop spans 14 amino acids. This clonotype is a singleton in its sample. Antigen specificity is unknown. An Oncomine TCR Beta short-read assay was used to sequence the DNA from cultured CD4+ T cells. Using the QIAamp micro DNA kit, genomic DNA was extracted from the CD4+ T cells that had been cultured. MiXCR, applied by TCRdb to the PCR reads, yields one record per CDR3 protein. This sample has some 9,700 distinct CDR3 sequences, with 30% to 35% found just once. As to treatment: approximately nine-day PBMC culture with coronavirus spike peptide pools or control peptides (ViraFEST assay). Researchers collected the unexposed donor's CD4+ T cells before the COVID-19 pandemic (2011-2018).

The rearrangement joins TRBV5-4 to TRBJ2-2, with unresolved D. The sequenced sample consisted of CD4+ T cells from blood, cultured in vitro. The clonotype originates from a human donor in good health. DNA for the CDR3: TGTGCCAGCAGTGCCCAAGGTGGCACCGGGGAGCTGTTTTTT. Translated, it gives CASSAQGGTGELFF.